This passage covers 7 T cell receptor beta chains from one sample sequenced in a study of identical twins. TCRdb re-analysed the 5' RACE reads in MiXCR, keeping a single row per CDR3 protein. The sample has around 250,000 distinct CDR3 sequences, roughly 13% seen once. The same data also went into a second study, on yellow fever vaccine responses in identical twins.

The sample consisted of memory (CD45RO+) T cells sorted from blood. The receptor source for this set is a woman under 30 in good health.

This clonotype was seen a handful of times. The chain uses TRBV28 and TRBJ2-1; 9 bases are shared with TRBD1. This CDR3 contains 18 residues. Trimming removed 2 bases from V and 6 bases from J; junction bases left unmatched: 14. CDR1 and CDR2 (germline): MDHEN, SYDVKM. The CDR3 loop is CASSLLHQTGGNGNEQFF. CDR3 sequence (DNA): TGTGCCAGCAGTTTACTCCACCAAACAGGGGGCAACGGCAATGAGCAGTTCTTC.

The chain recombines TRBV27 with TRBJ2-3; TRBD1 matches at 8 bases. Trimming took 8 bases from V and 9 from J; bases not matched to a gene: 10. The germline V gene has CDR1 MNHEY and CDR2 SMNVEV (reference sequence). This CDR3 is 13 amino acids long. The CDR3 coding sequence is TGTGCCAGCGGTATGGGGGACAGGCCAACGCAGTATTTT. Protein: CASGMGDRPTQYF.

This clonotype was seen only a few times. The rearrangement joins TRBV4-2 to TRBJ2-7; no reliable D call. CDR3 size: 15 residues. Trimming removed 0 bases at V and 0 bases at J, with 9 bases between. Germline lookup yields CDR1 LGHNA and CDR2 YNFKEQ. The CDR3 here is CASSQDRQSSYEQYF. CDR3 DNA: TGTGCCAGCAGCCAAGACAGGCAGAGCTCCTACGAGCAGTACTTC.

This clonotype was seen a few times. This chain uses TRBV7-9 with TRBJ2-1, with 12 bases aligning to TRBD1. The CDR3 is 16 residues long. The trim removed 1 base at V and 3 bases at J, leaving 1 base unmatched. The germline gives CDR1 SEHNR, CDR2 FQNEAQ (reference sequence). For the CDR3, the DNA is TGTGCCAGCAGCTTAGGGGACAGGGGGCTCTACAATGAGCAGTTCTTC. It codes for CASSLGDRGLYNEQFF. Variable domain in full (rest from reference TRBV7-9 and TRBJ2-1): DTGVSQNPRHKITKRGQNVTFRCDPISEHNRLYWYRQTLGQGPEFLTYFQNEAQLEKSRLLSDRFSAERPKGSFSTLEIQRTEQGDSAMYLCASSLGDRGLYNEQFFGPGTRLTVL.

This chain links TRBV10-2 with TRBJ2-7, with D hard to call. Deletions cut 8 bases from V and 3 bases from J, with 11 bases between. The CDR3 is 12 residues long. Per germline, CDR1 WSHSY and CDR2 SAAADI. The CDR3 DNA follows: TGCGCCAGCGGTCAAGGCTACTACGAGCAGTACTTC. It yields the protein CASGQGYYEQYF.

This clonotype was counted ten times or more. The chain has TRBV15 and TRBJ1-5; unclear D gene. Germline CDR1 reads LNHNV; CDR2 reads YYDKDF (reference sequence). The CDR3 loop spans 15 amino acids. Deletions cut 0 bases from V and 2 bases from J, with 8 bases between. The CDR3 sequence: CATSRDSRGNQPQHF. In DNA form, the CDR3 reads TGTGCCACCAGCAGAGATTCGCGGGGCAATCAGCCCCAGCATTTT.

The chain joins TRBV12-3 or TRBV12-4 to TRBJ2-2, with 12 bases identical to TRBD2. This CDR3 spans 17 amino acids. V dropped 3 bases and J dropped 4; count of bases not matched to a gene: 6. CDR3 protein: CASSFPASGRGTGELFF. CDR3 nucleotide sequence: TGTGCCAGCAGTTTTCCGGCTAGCGGGAGGGGCACCGGGGAGCTGTTTTTT.